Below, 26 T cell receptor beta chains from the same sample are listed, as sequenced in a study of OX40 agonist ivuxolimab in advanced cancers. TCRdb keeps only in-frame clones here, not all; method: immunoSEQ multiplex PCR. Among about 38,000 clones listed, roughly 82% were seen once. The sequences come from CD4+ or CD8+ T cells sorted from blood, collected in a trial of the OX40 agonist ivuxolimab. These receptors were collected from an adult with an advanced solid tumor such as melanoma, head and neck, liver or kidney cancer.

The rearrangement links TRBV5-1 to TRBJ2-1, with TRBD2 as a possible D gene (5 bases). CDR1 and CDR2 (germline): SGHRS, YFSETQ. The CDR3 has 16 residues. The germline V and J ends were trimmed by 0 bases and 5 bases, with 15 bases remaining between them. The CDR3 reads CASSLGNGVMDNEQFF. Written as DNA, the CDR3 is TGCGCCAGCAGCTTGGGGAACGGGGTAATGGACAATGAGCAGTTCTTC.

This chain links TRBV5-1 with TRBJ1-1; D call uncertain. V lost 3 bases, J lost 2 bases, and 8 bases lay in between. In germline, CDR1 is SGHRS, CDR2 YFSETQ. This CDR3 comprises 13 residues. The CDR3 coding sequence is TGCGCCAGCAGCTATGGGAGTAACACTGAAGCTTTCTTT. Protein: CASSYGSNTEAFF. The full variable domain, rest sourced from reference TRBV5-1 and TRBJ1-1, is KAGVTQTPRYLIKTRGQQVTLSCSPISGHRSVSWYQQTPGQGLQFLFEYFSETQRNKGNFPGRFSGRQFSNSRSEMNVSTLELGDSALYLCASSYGSNTEAFFGQGTRLTVV.

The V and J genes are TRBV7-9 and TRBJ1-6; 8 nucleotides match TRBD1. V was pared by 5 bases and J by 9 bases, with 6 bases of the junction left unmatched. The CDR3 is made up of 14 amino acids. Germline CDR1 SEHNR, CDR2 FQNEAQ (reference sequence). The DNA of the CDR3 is TGTGCCAGCAGCGCCGGACAGGGTGGTTCACCCCTCCACTTT. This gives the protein CASSAGQGGSPLHF.

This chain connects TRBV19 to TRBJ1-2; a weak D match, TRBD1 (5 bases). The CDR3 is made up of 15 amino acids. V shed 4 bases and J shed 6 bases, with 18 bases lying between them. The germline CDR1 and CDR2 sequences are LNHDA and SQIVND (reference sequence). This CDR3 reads CASSTPRVSQHGYTF. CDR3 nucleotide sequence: TGTGCCAGTAGTACCCCCAGGGTCTCCCAGCATGGCTACACCTTC.

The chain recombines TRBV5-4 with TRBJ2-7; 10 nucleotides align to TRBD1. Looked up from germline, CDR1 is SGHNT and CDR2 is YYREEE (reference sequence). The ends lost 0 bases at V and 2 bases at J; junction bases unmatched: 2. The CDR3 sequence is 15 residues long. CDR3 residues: CASSLDGQGAYEQYF. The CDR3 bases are TGTGCCAGCAGCTTGGACGGACAGGGGGCCTACGAGCAGTACTTC.

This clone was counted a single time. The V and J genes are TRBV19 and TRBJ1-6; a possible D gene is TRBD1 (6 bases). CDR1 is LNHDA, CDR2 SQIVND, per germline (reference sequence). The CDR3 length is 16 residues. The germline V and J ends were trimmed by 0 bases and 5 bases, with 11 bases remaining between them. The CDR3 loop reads CASSIEVGGDNSPLHF. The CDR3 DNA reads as TGTGCCAGTAGTATAGAGGTTGGGGGCGATAATTCACCCCTCCACTTT.

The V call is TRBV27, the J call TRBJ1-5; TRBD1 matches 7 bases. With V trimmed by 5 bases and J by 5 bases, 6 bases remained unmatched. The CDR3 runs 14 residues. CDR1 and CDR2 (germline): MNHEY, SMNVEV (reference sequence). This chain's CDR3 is CASSPRDSHQPQHF. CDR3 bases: TGTGCCAGCAGTCCCCGGGACAGTCATCAGCCCCAGCATTTT.

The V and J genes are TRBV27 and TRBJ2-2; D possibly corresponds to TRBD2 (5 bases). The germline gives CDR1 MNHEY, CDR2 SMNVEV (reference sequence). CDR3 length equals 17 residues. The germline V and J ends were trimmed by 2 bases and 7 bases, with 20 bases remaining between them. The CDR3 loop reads CASSLDFSWPRGGELFF. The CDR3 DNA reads TGTGCCAGCAGTTTAGATTTTAGTTGGCCACGGGGCGGGGAGCTGTTTTTT.

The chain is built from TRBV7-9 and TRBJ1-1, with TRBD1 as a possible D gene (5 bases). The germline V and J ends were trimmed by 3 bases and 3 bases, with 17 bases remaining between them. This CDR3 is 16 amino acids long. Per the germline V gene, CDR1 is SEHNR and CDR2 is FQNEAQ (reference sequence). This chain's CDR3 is CASSFWGGASDTEAFF. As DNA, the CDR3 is TGTGCCAGCAGCTTTTGGGGGGGTGCGTCGGACACTGAAGCTTTCTTT.

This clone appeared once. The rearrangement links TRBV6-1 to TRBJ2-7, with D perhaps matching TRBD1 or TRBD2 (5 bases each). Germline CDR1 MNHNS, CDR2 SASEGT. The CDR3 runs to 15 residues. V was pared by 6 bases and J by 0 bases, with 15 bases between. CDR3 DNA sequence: TGTGCCAGCAGCGCAGGGAAGGCGGGCTCCTACGAGCAGTACTTC. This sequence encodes CASSAGKAGSYEQYF.

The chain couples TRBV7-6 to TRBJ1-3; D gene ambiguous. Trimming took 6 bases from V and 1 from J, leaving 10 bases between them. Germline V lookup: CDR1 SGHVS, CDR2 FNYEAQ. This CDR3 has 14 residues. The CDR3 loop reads CASRSDLSGNTIYF. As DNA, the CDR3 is TGTGCCAGCAGATCGGACCTTTCTGGAAACACCATATATTTT.

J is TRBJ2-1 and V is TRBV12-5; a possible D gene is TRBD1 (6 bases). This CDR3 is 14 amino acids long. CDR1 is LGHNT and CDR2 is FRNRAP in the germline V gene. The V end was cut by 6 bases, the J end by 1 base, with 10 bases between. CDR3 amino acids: CASGPGVSYNEQFF. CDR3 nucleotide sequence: TGTGCTAGTGGCCCAGGGGTTTCCTACAATGAGCAGTTCTTC.

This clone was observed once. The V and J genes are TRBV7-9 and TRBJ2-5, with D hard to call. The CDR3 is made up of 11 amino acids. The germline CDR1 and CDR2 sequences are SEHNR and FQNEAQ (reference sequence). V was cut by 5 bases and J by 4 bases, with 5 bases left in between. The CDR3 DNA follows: TGTGCCAGCAGCCAAGGAGAGACCCAGTACTTC. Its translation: CASSQGETQYF.

The CDR3 DNA sequence: TGTGCCAGCAGCCAAAAAATCCAGGAAACCCAGTACTTC. Amino acid sequence: CASSQKIQETQYF. The chain joins TRBV4-2 to TRBJ2-5; D unclear. Looked up from germline, CDR1 is LGHNA and CDR2 is YNFKEQ. This CDR3 region has 13 residues. Trimming removed 2 bases from V and 8 bases from J, with 12 bases in between.

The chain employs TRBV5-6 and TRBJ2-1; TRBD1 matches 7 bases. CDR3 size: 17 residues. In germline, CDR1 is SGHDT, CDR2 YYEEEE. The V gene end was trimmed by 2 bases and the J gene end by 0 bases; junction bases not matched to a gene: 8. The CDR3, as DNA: TGTGCCAGCAGCTTCCGGCAACAGGGGATCTCCTACAATGAGCAGTTCTTC. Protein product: CASSFRQQGISYNEQFF.

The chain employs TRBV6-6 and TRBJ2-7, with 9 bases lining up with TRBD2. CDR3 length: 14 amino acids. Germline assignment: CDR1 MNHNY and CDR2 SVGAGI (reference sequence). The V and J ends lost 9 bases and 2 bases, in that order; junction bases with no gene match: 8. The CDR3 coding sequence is TGTGCCAGTTATAGCGGGAGCCAGGCCTACGAGCAGTACTTC. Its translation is CASYSGSQAYEQYF.

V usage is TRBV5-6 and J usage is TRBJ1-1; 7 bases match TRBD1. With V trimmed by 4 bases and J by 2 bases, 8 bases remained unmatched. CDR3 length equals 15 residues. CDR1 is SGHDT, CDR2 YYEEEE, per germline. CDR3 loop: CASSIPRQGNTEAFF. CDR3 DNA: TGTGCCAGCAGCATACCTCGACAGGGCAACACTGAAGCTTTCTTT. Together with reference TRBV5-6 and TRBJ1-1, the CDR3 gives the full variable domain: DAGVTQSPTHLIKTRGQQVTLRCSPKSGHDTVSWYQQALGQGPQFIFQYYEEEERQRGNFPDRFSGHQFPNYSSELNVNALLLGDSALYLCASSIPRQGNTEAFFGQGTRLTVV.

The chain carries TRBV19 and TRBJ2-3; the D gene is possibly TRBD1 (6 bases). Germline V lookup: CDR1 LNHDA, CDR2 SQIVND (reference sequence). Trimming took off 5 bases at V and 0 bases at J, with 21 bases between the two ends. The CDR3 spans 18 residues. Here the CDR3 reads CASSPGRQGRGSTDTQYF. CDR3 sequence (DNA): TGTGCCAGTAGTCCAGGAAGGCAGGGCAGGGGCAGCACAGATACGCAGTATTTT.

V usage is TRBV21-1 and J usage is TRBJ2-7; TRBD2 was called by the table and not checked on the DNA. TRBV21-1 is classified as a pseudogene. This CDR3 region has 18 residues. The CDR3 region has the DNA TGTGCCAGCAGCAAAGTACAGACTAGCGGGAGGTTCGCCTACGAGCAGTACTTC. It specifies CASSKVQTSGRFAYEQYF.

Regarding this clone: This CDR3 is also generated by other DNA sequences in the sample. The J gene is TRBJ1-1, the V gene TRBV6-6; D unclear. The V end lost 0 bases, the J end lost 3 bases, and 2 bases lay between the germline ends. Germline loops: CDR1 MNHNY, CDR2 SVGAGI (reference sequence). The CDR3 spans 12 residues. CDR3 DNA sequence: TGTGCCAGCAGTTACTCGGACACTGAAGCTTTCTTT. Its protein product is CASSYSDTEAFF.

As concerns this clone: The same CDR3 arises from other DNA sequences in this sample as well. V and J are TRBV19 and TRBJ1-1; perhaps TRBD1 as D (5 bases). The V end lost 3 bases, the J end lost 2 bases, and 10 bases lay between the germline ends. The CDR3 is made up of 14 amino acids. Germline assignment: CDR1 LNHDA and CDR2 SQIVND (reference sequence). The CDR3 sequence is CASSIGARNTEAFF. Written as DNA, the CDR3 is TGTGCCAGTAGTATCGGGGCCAGAAACACTGAAGCTTTCTTT.

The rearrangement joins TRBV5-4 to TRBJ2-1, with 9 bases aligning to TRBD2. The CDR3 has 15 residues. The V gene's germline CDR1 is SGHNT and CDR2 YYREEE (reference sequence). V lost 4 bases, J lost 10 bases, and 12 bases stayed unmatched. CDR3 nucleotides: TGTGCCAGCAGCGCCCGGGTAGCGGGAGATCGAGAGCAGTTCTTC. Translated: CASSARVAGDREQFF.

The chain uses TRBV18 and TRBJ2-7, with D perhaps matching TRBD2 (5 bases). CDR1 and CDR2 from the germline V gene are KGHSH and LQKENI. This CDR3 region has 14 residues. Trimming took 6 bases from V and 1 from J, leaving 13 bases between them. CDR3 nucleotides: TGTGCCAGCTCTCCGGGCGACTATTCCTACGAGCAGTACTTC. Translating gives CASSPGDYSYEQYF.

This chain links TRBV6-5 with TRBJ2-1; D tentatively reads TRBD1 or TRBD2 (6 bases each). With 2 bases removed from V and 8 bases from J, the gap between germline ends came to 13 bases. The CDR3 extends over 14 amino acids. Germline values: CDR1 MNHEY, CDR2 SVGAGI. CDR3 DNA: TGTGCCAGCAGTTACAGGAGGGGGGTAGATGAGCAGTTCTTC. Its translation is CASSYRRGVDEQFF.

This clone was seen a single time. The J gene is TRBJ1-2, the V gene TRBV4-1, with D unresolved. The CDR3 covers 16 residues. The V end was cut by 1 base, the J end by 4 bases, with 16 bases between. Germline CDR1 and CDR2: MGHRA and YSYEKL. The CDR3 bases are TGCGCCAGCAGCCAAGTTATGGCGACAACCTCCTATGGCTACACCTTC. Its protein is CASSQVMATTSYGYTF.

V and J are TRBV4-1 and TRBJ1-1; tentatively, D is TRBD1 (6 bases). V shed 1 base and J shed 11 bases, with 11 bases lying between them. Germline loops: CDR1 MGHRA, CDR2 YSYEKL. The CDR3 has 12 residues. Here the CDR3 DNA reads TGCGCCAGCAGCCAAGTTCCAGGGGCTGCTTTCTTT. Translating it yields CASSQVPGAAFF.